The entry below gives a single T cell receptor (beta chain) sequence along with its context. Antigen specificity is unknown. The sample originates from a study of PD-1 blockade in classical Hodgkin lymphoma. Profiled with immunoSEQ multiplex PCR; TCRdb holds only in-frame clones, not every one. The repertoire holds 20,000 to 25,000 clones, with approximately 65% as singletons. Time point: cycle 4 day 1 (C4D1), after more than five weeks of nivolumab. Every patient relapsed after autologous stem cell transplantation, and brentuximab vedotin exposure varied. Investigators isolated CD4+ T cells from thawed PBMCs through magnetic negative selection. Study-wide results and limits: In CD4+ cells, TCR diversity went up significantly by C4D1, but in CD8+ cells it did not. TCR diversity at baseline was reported to be reduced in newly diagnosed patients relative to healthy donors. Complete responders started with a diversity level that resembled newly diagnosed patients at baseline.

V was clipped by 4 bases and J by 8 bases; unmatched bases: 7. The CDR3 has 14 residues. CDR1 is MNHNY, CDR2 SVGAGI, per germline (reference sequence). This specimen consisted of CD4+ T cells from blood, obtained before the fourth cycle of nivolumab. The rearrangement uses TRBV6-6 and TRBJ1-2; 10 nucleotides agree with TRBD1. This TCR was sampled from a human donor with classical Hodgkin lymphoma. CDR3 in amino acids: CASSSLTGGAGYTF. Written as DNA, the CDR3 is TGTGCCAGCAGTTCTTTGACAGGGGGCGCAGGCTACACCTTC.